This T cell receptor beta chain was observed in a study of CD8 T cells in ankylosing spondylitis. With regard to this clonotype: Antigen: not known.

Germline V gene sequence: CDR1 LNHNV, CDR2 YYDKDF (reference sequence). The CDR3 contains 15 residues. V was clipped by 2 bases and J by 6 bases; unmatched bases: 6. Study-wide results and caveats: Significant enrichment of disease-linked clones was reportedly seen in matched ankylosing spondylitis synovial fluid.

Each CDR3 protein gets one entry after TCRdb re-called the 5' RACE reads with MiXCR. The repertoire has about 90,000 distinct CDR3 sequences, around 25% of them found once; the top ten carry over 50%. The material sequenced was blood, either unsorted or a sorted T cell fraction (not recorded which). V is TRBV15 and J is TRBJ2-2; TRBD1 matches at 7 bases. The receptor was derived from a male donor with ankylosing spondylitis or in good health (not recorded which). The CDR3 nucleotides are TGTGCCACCAGCAGAATGAACAGGGGTCCCGGGGAGCTGTTTTTT. Its protein product is CATSRMNRGPGELFF.